Below are 32 T cell receptor beta chains sequenced from a single sample in a study of glioma-infiltrating T cells after dendritic cell vaccination. Some clones are missing from TCRdb's copy, which holds only in-frame ones; the method was immunoSEQ multiplex PCR. The sample carries around 87,000 clones, around four fifths recorded once. Time point denoted: after dendritic cell vaccination, including at tumor progression/relapse. The specimen comprised blood, sampled after dendritic cell vaccination. Receptors originate from a human donor with glioblastoma.

The chain has TRBV2 and TRBJ2-3; 9 nucleotides match TRBD1. Germline V gives CDR1 SNHLY, CDR2 FYNNEI. The trim removed 4 bases at V and 4 bases at J, leaving 6 bases unmatched. The CDR3 spans 15 residues. The CDR3 is CASSADRGTSDTQYF. In DNA form, the CDR3 reads TGTGCCAGCAGTGCCGACAGGGGGACATCAGATACGCAGTATTTT.

The J gene is TRBJ2-2, the V gene TRBV29-1; TRBD1 aligns across 7 bases. Germline-derived CDR1 and CDR2 are SQVTM and ANQGSEA. The CDR3 is 16 amino acids. With V trimmed by 1 base and J by 4 bases, 9 bases remained unmatched. The CDR3 DNA follows: TGCAGCGTTGAAGGCCCACAGGGGCAAATCACCGGGGAGCTGTTTTTT. This sequence encodes CSVEGPQGQITGELFF.

The chain joins TRBV4-2 to TRBJ1-6, with 9 bases matching TRBD1. Trimming removed 4 bases from V and 1 base from J; junction bases left unmatched: 8. CDR1 LGHNA and CDR2 YNFKEQ come from the germline V gene. This CDR3 is built from 18 residues. This CDR3 is CASSPIGQGTSYNSPLHF. CDR3 nucleotide sequence: TGTGCCAGCAGCCCGATAGGACAGGGGACTTCCTATAATTCACCCCTCCACTTT.

The chain employs TRBV6-5 and TRBJ2-5, with TRBD1 identical over 7 bases. This CDR3 contains 15 residues. The germline V gene encodes CDR1 MNHEY and CDR2 SVGAGI. The ends lost 7 bases at V and 0 bases at J; junction bases unmatched: 8. The CDR3 DNA reads TGTGCCAGCACACTATTCAGGGGGTACCAAGAGACCCAGTACTTC. Residues: CASTLFRGYQETQYF.

J is TRBJ2-7 and V is TRBV29-1; D gene unclear. V lost 6 bases, J lost 2 bases, and 14 bases lay in between. CDR1 is SQVTM, CDR2 ANQGSEA, per germline. The CDR3 extends over 13 amino acids. CDR3 bases: TGCAGCGTCGTCCTTAGCAGTACCTACGAGCAGTACTTC. This gives the protein CSVVLSSTYEQYF.

Here the CDR3 DNA reads TGCAGCGGGACAGGGGAGAGTGGCTACACCTTC. Protein: CSGTGESGYTF. The gene calls are TRBV29-1 and TRBJ1-2, with 9 bases fitting TRBD1. V gave up 7 bases and J gave up 7 bases; unmatched junction bases: 4. The V gene's germline CDR1 is SQVTM and CDR2 ANQGSEA. CDR3 length: 11 amino acids.

The genes are TRBV4-2 and TRBJ2-2; TRBD1 matches 8 bases. Trimming cost V 5 bases and J 7 bases; bases outside gene matches: 9. The CDR3 contains 15 residues. The germline V gene encodes CDR1 LGHNA and CDR2 YNFKEQ. The chain's CDR3 is CASSGSRGLSGELFF. The CDR3 nucleotides are TGTGCCAGCAGCGGAAGCAGGGGGCTAAGCGGGGAGCTGTTTTTT.

This rearrangement joins TRBV2 to TRBJ2-1, with TRBD1 matching over 9 bases. The V and J ends lost 5 bases and 2 bases, in that order; junction bases with no gene match: 4. Looked up from germline, CDR1 is SNHLY and CDR2 is FYNNEI. This CDR3 has 15 residues. In DNA form, the CDR3 reads TGTGCCAGCAGTCTTACAGGGGGCCCCTACAATGAGCAGTTCTTC. Translated: CASSLTGGPYNEQFF.

The chain has TRBV6-5 and TRBJ2-5; 10 bases are shared with TRBD1. The CDR3 runs 14 residues. Trimming took 5 bases from V and 2 from J; bases not matched to a gene: 2. Germline CDR1 and CDR2: MNHEY and SVGAGI. Here the CDR3 reads CASSRQGAQETQYF. In nucleotides, the CDR3 is TGTGCCAGCAGTCGACAGGGGGCACAAGAGACCCAGTACTTC.

The gene calls are TRBV7-8 and TRBJ2-7; D remains ambiguous. Looked up from germline, CDR1 is SGHVS and CDR2 is FQNEAQ. The ends were cut back, 1 base at V and 3 bases at J, with 10 bases in the middle. The CDR3 is 14 amino acids. The CDR3 spells CASSLVARSYEQYF. The CDR3 DNA is TGTGCCAGCAGCTTAGTGGCACGGAGCTACGAGCAGTACTTC.

This chain joins TRBV18 and TRBJ2-7, with TRBD2 as a possible D gene (5 bases). CDR3 size: 14 residues. V lost 2 bases to trimming and J lost 0 bases, with 8 bases between them. Per the germline V gene, CDR1 is KGHSH and CDR2 is LQKENI. The CDR3 region has the DNA TGTGCCAGCTCACCAGACTATAGCTCCTACGAGCAGTACTTC. As protein: CASSPDYSSYEQYF.

This chain connects TRBV5-1 to TRBJ2-5; D is unclear. Trimming removed 5 bases at V and 0 bases at J, with 17 bases between. The germline gives CDR1 SGHRS, CDR2 YFSETQ. The CDR3 extends over 16 amino acids. In DNA, the CDR3 is TGCGCCAGCAGAGAGTCTCCTGAGGAGTACCAAGAGACCCAGTACTTC. Translated: CASRESPEEYQETQYF.

The J gene is TRBJ2-6, the V gene TRBV7-3; D gene ambiguous. This CDR3 comprises 17 residues. V was pared by 2 bases and J by 0 bases, with 11 bases between. Germline CDR1 reads SGHTA; CDR2 reads FQGTGA. The chain's CDR3 is CASSLGQPSSGANVLTF. The CDR3 DNA is TGTGCCAGCAGCTTAGGGCAACCCAGCTCTGGGGCCAACGTCCTGACTTTC. The full variable domain, with the rest looked up from reference TRBV7-3 and TRBJ2-6, is GAGVSQTPSNKVTEKGKYVELRCDPISGHTALYWYRQSLGQGPEFLIYFQGTGAADDSGLPNDRFFAVRPEGSVSTLKIQRTERGDSAVYLCASSLGQPSSGANVLTFGAGSRLTVL.

This clone has more than one count but fewer than ten. V usage is TRBV5-1 and J usage is TRBJ2-1; perhaps TRBD1 as D (6 bases). The CDR3 is 14 residues long. With 7 bases removed from V and 0 bases from J, the gap between germline ends came to 11 bases. Germline CDR1 SGHRS, CDR2 YFSETQ. For the CDR3, the DNA is TGCGCCAGCGTTTGGGACATCTCCTACAATGAGCAGTTCTTC. Protein: CASVWDISYNEQFF.

A remark on this clone: Other DNA sequences of this sample code for an identical CDR3. This chain joins TRBV7-2 and TRBJ2-5; D not certain. This CDR3 spans 13 amino acids. The V end was cut by 0 bases, the J end by 5 bases, with 7 bases between. Germline CDR1 reads SGHTA; CDR2 reads FQGNSA. CDR3 residues: CASSLAPRETQYF. In DNA form, the CDR3 reads TGTGCCAGCAGCTTAGCCCCCAGGGAGACCCAGTACTTC.

The chain uses TRBV5-1 and TRBJ2-3; weak D call: TRBD1 (5 bases). V lost 4 bases to trimming and J lost 1 base, with 16 bases between them. This CDR3 contains 16 residues. Germline V gene lookup returns CDR1 SGHRS and CDR2 YFSETQ. CDR3 sequence reads: CASSPLTDSGTDTQYF. In nucleotides, the CDR3 is TGCGCCAGCAGCCCCCTTACCGACAGTGGCACAGATACGCAGTATTTT.

This clone came up a few times. This chain uses TRBV23-1 with TRBJ1-5, with D tentatively TRBD1 (6 bases). TRBV23-1 carries the ORF label, with uncertain function. The CDR3 contains 20 residues. Trimming shortened V by 0 bases and J by 0 bases, and 21 bases separated the two germline ends. Written as DNA, the CDR3 is TGCGCCAGCAGTCAATCGACAGGTGAGGAGGCAGGCCATAGCAATCAGCCCCAGCATTTT. Protein product: CASSQSTGEEAGHSNQPQHF.

This clone was detected a few times. The gene calls are TRBV6-6 and TRBJ1-2; no clear D gene. CDR1 MNHNY and CDR2 SVGAGI come from the germline V gene (reference sequence). V lost 6 bases and J 2 bases, leaving 16 bases between the germline ends. CDR3 length: 15 amino acids. The CDR3 loop is CASRSQTTGNYGYTF. The CDR3 DNA follows: TGTGCCAGCAGGTCACAGACGACGGGGAACTATGGCTACACCTTC.

The chain's CDR3 is CASSQRAQGGTNEKLFF. Written as DNA, the CDR3 is TGCGCCAGCAGCCAACGGGCACAAGGAGGAACTAATGAAAAACTGTTTTTT. This rearrangement joins TRBV4-3 to TRBJ1-4; no clear D gene. Germline V gives CDR1 LGHNA, CDR2 YSLEER. CDR3 size: 17 residues. V shed 2 bases and J shed 1 base, with 14 bases lying between them.

The chain recombines TRBV7-2 with TRBJ1-6, with D maybe TRBD1 (6 bases). With 4 bases removed from V and 10 bases from J, the gap between germline ends came to 17 bases. The V gene's germline CDR1 is SGHTA and CDR2 FQGNSA. CDR3 length: 15 residues. The CDR3 sequence is CASSWVRGLDSPLHF. The CDR3 region has the DNA TGTGCCAGCAGCTGGGTCAGGGGCCTTGACTCACCCCTCCACTTT. Full variable domain (remainder filled in from reference TRBV7-2 and TRBJ1-6): GAGVSQSPSNKVTEKGKDVELRCDPISGHTALYWYRQSLGQGLEFLIYFQGNSAPDKSGLPSDRFSAERTGGSVSTLTIQRTQQEDSAVYLCASSWVRGLDSPLHFGNGTRLTVT.

The gene calls are TRBV4-2 and TRBJ2-3; D is perhaps TRBD2 (6 bases). This CDR3 has 15 amino acids. The germline gives CDR1 LGHNA, CDR2 YNFKEQ. Between the trimmed V and J ends, which lost 1 base and 6 bases, there was a span of 14 bases. CDR3 amino acids: CASSQVDGGWDTQYF. The CDR3 DNA is TGTGCCAGCAGCCAAGTGGATGGGGGGTGGGATACGCAGTATTTT.

This chain joins TRBV6-1 and TRBJ1-2; 7 nucleotides line up with TRBD1. The germline V gene encodes CDR1 MNHNS and CDR2 SASEGT. V lost 0 bases and J lost 6; bases outside the gene matches: 4. CDR3 size: 14 residues. CDR3 amino acids: CASSEAIGTDGYTF. Written as DNA, the CDR3 is TGTGCCAGCAGTGAAGCGATAGGGACAGATGGCTACACCTTC.

The chain is built from TRBV29-1 and TRBJ2-4, with TRBD2 matching 8 bases. The germline CDR1 and CDR2 sequences are SQVTM and ANQGSEA. After removal of 6 bases from V and 7 bases from J, the junction contained 5 bases not matched to a gene. The CDR3 length is 12 residues. The CDR3 spells CSVDGGGNIQYF. The CDR3 region has the DNA TGCAGCGTGGACGGGGGGGGGAACATTCAGTACTTC.

The V call is TRBV25-1, the J call TRBJ1-3; D not certain. Germline V gives CDR1 MGHDK, CDR2 SYGVNS. Deletions cut 5 bases from V and 4 bases from J, with 9 bases between. The CDR3 sequence is 13 residues long. For the CDR3, the DNA is TGTGCCAGCAGTACTAGCCCCGGAAACACCATATATTTT. Translated: CASSTSPGNTIYF. The entire variable domain, with the rest obtained from reference TRBV25-1 and TRBJ1-3, is as follows: EADIYQTPRYLVIGTGKKITLECSQTMGHDKMYWYQQDPGMELHLIHYSYGVNSTEKGDLSSESTVSRIRTEHFPLTLESARPSHTSQYLCASSTSPGNTIYFGEGSWLTVV.

V and J are TRBV4-3 and TRBJ2-1; 8 bases agree with TRBD1. Germline CDR1 reads LGHNA; CDR2 reads YSLEER. The CDR3 runs 16 residues. The V gene end was trimmed by 4 bases and the J gene end by 7 bases; junction bases not matched to a gene: 12. The CDR3 DNA is TGCGCCAGCAGCCGAATAGGACAGGGTGCCAAAAATGAGCAGTTCTTC. Protein product: CASSRIGQGAKNEQFF.

This clone came up many times. The same CDR3 also results from other DNA sequences found in this sample. The chain combines TRBV29-1 with TRBJ1-1, with D uncertain. Germline V gene data show CDR1 as SQVTM and CDR2 as ANQGSEA. This CDR3 spans 11 amino acids. Trimming stripped 6 bases from V and 2 bases from J, with 7 bases between. The CDR3 DNA is TGCAGCGTGCGGCTTAACACTGAAGCTTTCTTT. Residues: CSVRLNTEAFF.

This sequence joins TRBV4-1 and TRBJ2-3; possibly TRBD2 for D (6 bases). The V and J ends lost 2 bases and 4 bases respectively, with 16 bases between them. Germline V gene lookup returns CDR1 MGHRA and CDR2 YSYEKL. This CDR3 has 16 amino acids. CDR3 DNA sequence: TGCGCCAGCAGCCAAATGGGACTTCCCCCCGCAGATACGCAGTATTTT. Protein sequence: CASSQMGLPPADTQYF.

Regarding this clone: Other DNA variants within this sample encode the same CDR3. The CDR3 nucleotides are TGCGCCAGCAGCCTGACTCAGGGGAACACTGAAGCTTTCTTT. Amino acid sequence: CASSLTQGNTEAFF. The chain is built from TRBV5-1 and TRBJ1-1, with a weak D call TRBD1 (5 bases). CDR3 size: 14 residues. V was clipped by 4 bases and J by 1 base, with 11 bases between them. Germline CDR1 and CDR2: SGHRS and YFSETQ.

This clone was recorded a few times. The gene calls are TRBV5-1 and TRBJ2-2; TRBD1 matches 7 bases. V shed 3 bases and J 1 base; nucleotides not matched to a gene: 0. This CDR3 comprises 14 residues. Germline V gene data show CDR1 as SGHRS and CDR2 as YFSETQ. The CDR3 is CASSWTGNTGELFF. The CDR3 bases are TGCGCCAGCAGCTGGACAGGGAACACCGGGGAGCTGTTTTTT.

The rearrangement links TRBV6-1 to TRBJ1-5; D remains ambiguous. Trimming took 2 bases from V and 11 from J, leaving 19 bases between them. Germline V gene lookup returns CDR1 MNHNS and CDR2 SASEGT. CDR3 size: 15 residues. The CDR3 region has the DNA TGTGCCAGCAGTGAATTTCTTGGTGAGGCTTTGGCCCAGCATTTT. Its translation: CASSEFLGEALAQHF.

The chain links TRBV6-1 to TRBJ1-6; D ambiguous. Germline V CDR1 and CDR2: MNHNS, SASEGT. Trimming shortened V by 2 bases and J by 7 bases, and 12 bases separated the two germline ends. The CDR3 is 15 amino acids. CDR3 protein: CASSESRAGNSPLHF. CDR3 coding DNA: TGTGCCAGCAGTGAATCTAGGGCGGGCAATTCACCCCTCCACTTT.

This chain joins TRBV7-9 and TRBJ2-1; possibly TRBD1 for D (6 bases). This CDR3 comprises 12 residues. The V gene lost 3 bases and the J gene lost 13 bases, with 13 bases spanning the gap. CDR1 is SEHNR, CDR2 FQNEAQ, per germline (reference sequence). The DNA of the CDR3 is TGTGCCAGCAGCTTCACACAGGGACCCCAGTTCTTC. Protein sequence: CASSFTQGPQFF.